A single sample gave rise to the 25 T cell receptor beta chains below, sequenced in a study of blood T cells in healthy people across ages. PCR was performed a second time for roughly 7 to 12 cycles using a sample-barcoded 5' primer and a J-beta primer mix. In TCRdb, the 5' RACE reads were re-called with MiXCR into one record per CDR3 protein. This sample has about 640,000 distinct CDR3 sequences, with about 54% found just once. Sequencing was done on a sample of blood. The receptor source for this set is a man in his sixties in good health.

There are many counts of this clonotype. Here the CDR3 DNA reads TGTGCCAGCAGCCTGACCCCCTGGGGAACTGAAGCTTTCTTT. Residues: CASSLTPWGTEAFF. The chain is built from TRBV7-2 and TRBJ1-1; D is undetermined. CDR1 is SGHTA and CDR2 is FQGNSA in the germline V gene. The CDR3 loop spans 14 amino acids. Trimming shortened V by 5 bases and J by 5 bases, and 15 bases separated the two germline ends.

The rearrangement uses TRBV4-1 and TRBJ2-5; 8 bases fit TRBD1. The J segment lost 11 bases and the V segment lost 1 base, leaving 15 bases of the junction unmatched. This CDR3 is 16 amino acids long. In germline, CDR1 is MGHRA, CDR2 YSYEKL. The CDR3 loop reads CASSQVRTGPYNEQYF. The CDR3 DNA reads TGCGCCAGCAGCCAAGTGAGGACAGGGCCCTACAATGAGCAGTACTTC.

The J gene is TRBJ2-1, the V gene TRBV7-9; 9 nucleotides line up with TRBD2. From germline, CDR1 is SEHNR and CDR2 FQNEAQ (reference sequence). This CDR3 spans 17 amino acids. V dropped 3 bases and J dropped 7; count of bases not matched to a gene: 13. Written as DNA, the CDR3 is TGTGCCAGCAGCTTCTCGGGTCTAGCGGGGTTTTCTAATGAGCAGTTCTTC. It is translated as CASSFSGLAGFSNEQFF. The full variable domain, its missing parts supplied by reference TRBV7-9 and TRBJ2-1, is DTGVSQNPRHKITKRGQNVTFRCDPISEHNRLYWYRQTLGQGPEFLTYFQNEAQLEKSRLLSDRFSAERPKGSFSTLEIQRTEQGDSAMYLCASSFSGLAGFSNEQFFGPGTRLTVL.

This chain links TRBV29-1 with TRBJ2-2, with D possibly called TRBD1 or TRBD2 (5 bases each). V was cut by 3 bases and J by 7 bases, with 24 bases left in between. The germline V gene has CDR1 SQVTM and CDR2 ANQGSEA. The CDR3 runs to 17 residues. CDR3 residues: CSVDPTGTEGMGGELFF. The CDR3 DNA is TGCAGCGTTGATCCTACCGGGACCGAGGGTATGGGCGGGGAGCTGTTTTTT.

V usage is TRBV6-1 and J usage is TRBJ2-5; no clear D. V lost 4 bases to trimming and J lost 1 base, with 10 bases between them. The length of the CDR3 is 14 residues. Germline V gives CDR1 MNHNS, CDR2 SASEGT. The DNA for the CDR3 is TGTGCCAGCAGTGTCGGCAGCACCCAAGAGACCCAGTACTTC. The encoded protein is CASSVGSTQETQYF.

The chain uses TRBV5-1 and TRBJ1-2; tentatively, D is TRBD1 (6 bases). This CDR3 is 16 amino acids long. V was cut by 4 bases and J by 4 bases, with 20 bases left in between. Germline assignment: CDR1 SGHRS and CDR2 YFSETQ. As DNA, the CDR3 is TGCGCCAGCAGCCCCCTCGGGGGGGACAACAGCTATGGCTACACCTTC. Protein: CASSPLGGDNSYGYTF. Combining the CDR3 with reference TRBV5-1 and TRBJ1-2 gives the whole variable domain KAGVTQTPRYLIKTRGQQVTLSCSPISGHRSVSWYQQTPGQGLQFLFEYFSETQRNKGNFPGRFSGRQFSNSRSEMNVSTLELGDSALYLCASSPLGGDNSYGYTFGSGTRLTVV.

Worth noting for this clonotype: An end of the junction does not agree with germline; a read error may underlie this. The chain employs TRBV9 and TRBJ2-1; D not certain. This CDR3 is 14 amino acids long. Per germline, CDR1 SGDLS and CDR2 YYNGEE. CDR3: CASSVSGSDNERFF. DNA of the CDR3: TGTGCCAGCAGCGTATCCGGCAGCGACAATGAGCGGTTCTTC.

This clonotype showed up just a few times. The chain has TRBV4-1 and TRBJ2-1, with a possible D match to TRBD1 (5 bases). V lost 4 bases to trimming and J lost 1 base, with 17 bases between them. This CDR3 has 17 residues. The germline V gene encodes CDR1 MGHRA and CDR2 YSYEKL. The CDR3 sequence: CASSPAGGAASYNEQFF. The CDR3 coding sequence is TGCGCCAGCAGCCCAGCAGGTGGGGCAGCTTCCTACAATGAGCAGTTCTTC.

This clonotype occurred a few times. The rearrangement links TRBV6-6 to TRBJ2-7, with 8 bases aligning to TRBD2. Trimming at V came to 4 bases and at J to 0 bases, leaving 5 bases not matched to a gene. The CDR3 length is 15 residues. In germline, CDR1 is MNHNY, CDR2 SVGAGI (reference sequence). The CDR3 nucleotides are TGTGCCAGCAGTTTCACGGGGGGGAGCTCCTACGAGCAGTACTTC. The encoded protein is CASSFTGGSSYEQYF.

The chain combines TRBV3-1 with TRBJ2-1; D gene ambiguous. There are 13 residues in the CDR3. V was trimmed by 1 base and J by 6 bases, leaving 7 bases between them. Germline lookup yields CDR1 LGHDT and CDR2 YNNKEL (reference sequence). CDR3 sequence: CASSQVIGNEQFF. CDR3 bases: TGTGCCAGCAGCCAAGTAATCGGCAATGAGCAGTTCTTC.

J is TRBJ1-5 and V is TRBV6-5; D gene uncertain. The CDR3 contains 13 residues. Trimming pared 2 bases from V and 5 bases from J, leaving 7 bases between. Per the germline V gene, CDR1 is MNHEY and CDR2 is SVGAGI. DNA of the CDR3: TGTGCCAGCAGTTACAACAGCGATCAGCCCCAGCATTTT. Its translation is CASSYNSDQPQHF.

There are a few counts of this clonotype. This chain joins TRBV12-3 or TRBV12-4 and TRBJ2-5, with 10 bases that match TRBD2. The CDR3 has 14 amino acids. The trim removed 7 bases at V and 5 bases at J, leaving 7 bases unmatched. CDR3 sequence (DNA): TGTGCCAGCACGCGACTAGCGGGCGGCGAGACCCAGTACTTC. Translated, it gives CASTRLAGGETQYF.

The gene calls are TRBV20-1 and TRBJ2-1, with D possibly TRBD1 on 5 matching bases. The CDR3 runs 14 residues. V lost 4 bases, J lost 13 bases, and 23 bases lay in between. The germline gives CDR1 DFQATT, CDR2 SNEGSKA (reference sequence). This CDR3 reads CSANPHDSQETQFF. The CDR3 nucleotides read TGCAGTGCTAACCCCCATGACAGTCAAGAGACCCAGTTCTTC.

This clonotype was found a few times. The chain employs TRBV6-6 and TRBJ1-2; 7 nucleotides agree with TRBD1. With 2 bases clipped from V and 8 bases from J, the junction kept 8 bases outside the gene matches. Germline CDR1 reads MNHNY; CDR2 reads SVGAGI (reference sequence). The CDR3 loop spans 14 amino acids. The CDR3 region is CASSYGGQTRGYTF. The CDR3 DNA reads TGTGCCAGCAGTTACGGGGGACAGACACGGGGCTACACCTTC.

Remarks on this clonotype: At one end, the junction sequence differs from germline, possibly due to a read error. This rearrangement joins TRBV28 to TRBJ2-1; TRBD2 matches 13 bases. The CDR3 sequence is 16 residues long. Germline CDR1 reads MDHEN; CDR2 reads SYDVKM. The CDR3 region is CVSSSYLGLAGNEQFF. As DNA, the CDR3 is TGTGTCAGCAGTTCCTACCTGGGACTAGCGGGGAATGAGCAGTTCTTC.

The chain employs TRBV27 and TRBJ2-7; 9 bases match TRBD2. Trimming cost V 2 bases and J 3 bases; bases outside gene matches: 2. The germline gives CDR1 MNHEY, CDR2 SMNVEV (reference sequence). This CDR3 region has 14 residues. The CDR3 DNA is TGTGCCAGCAGTTTAGAGCGGGGGGTCTACGAGCAGTACTTC. Amino acids: CASSLERGVYEQYF.

CDR3 nucleotides: TGTGCCAGCAGCCCCTTCCACAGGCCCACAGATACGCAGTATTTT. Translating gives CASSPFHRPTDTQYF. This rearrangement joins TRBV7-6 to TRBJ2-3; the D gene is possibly TRBD1 (5 bases). Deletions cut 5 bases from V and 2 bases from J, with 14 bases between. Germline V gives CDR1 SGHVS, CDR2 FNYEAQ. This CDR3 contains 15 residues.

The chain combines TRBV6-1 with TRBJ2-1, with 7 bases fitting TRBD1. This CDR3 has 13 amino acids. Looked up from germline, CDR1 is MNHNS and CDR2 is SASEGT. J was trimmed by 8 bases and V by 5 bases; bases with no gene match: 6. CDR3 in DNA: TGTGCCAGCAGTATACAGGGGTTGGATGAGCAGTTCTTC. Amino acid sequence: CASSIQGLDEQFF.

The sample holds a few counts of this clonotype. V is TRBV29-1 and J is TRBJ2-7; D call uncertain. The V and J ends lost 2 bases and 2 bases respectively, with 22 bases between them. This CDR3 contains 17 residues. Germline CDR1 reads SQVTM; CDR2 reads ANQGSEA. CDR3 bases: TGCAGCGTTGAAACTCGAGCGACCTCCTCTCCCACCTACGAGCAGTACTTC. Translation: CSVETRATSSPTYEQYF.

The chain has TRBV20-1 and TRBJ2-7; D is uncertain. The CDR3 has 13 residues. In germline, CDR1 is DFQATT, CDR2 SNEGSKA (reference sequence). V lost 1 base, J lost 2 bases, and 9 bases lay in between. The CDR3 region has the DNA TGCAGTGCTAGAGTCAGGATCACCTACGAGCAGTACTTC. Its translation is CSARVRITYEQYF.

This clonotype was detected many times. The genes are TRBV11-2 and TRBJ2-5, with D tentatively TRBD2 (7 bases). The germline V and J ends were trimmed by 5 bases and 0 bases, with 13 bases remaining between them. Germline assignment: CDR1 SGHAT and CDR2 FQNNGV. There are 15 residues in the CDR3. CDR3 bases: TGTGCCAGCAGCCGAGGGGGGACTAACCAAGAGACCCAGTACTTC. The encoded protein is CASSRGGTNQETQYF.

Only a few counts were recorded for this clonotype. This chain joins TRBV2 and TRBJ2-7; no firm D call. This CDR3 contains 12 residues. Germline assignment: CDR1 SNHLY and CDR2 FYNNEI. V lost 2 bases and J 9 bases, leaving 11 bases between the germline ends. The CDR3 loop reads CASSEYIQTQYF. The CDR3 coding sequence is TGTGCCAGCAGTGAATACATCCAAACGCAGTACTTC.

This clonotype appeared a few times. This chain links TRBV6-5 with TRBJ2-7, with D perhaps matching TRBD1 (6 bases). The CDR3 has 14 residues. Germline CDR1 and CDR2: MNHEY and SVGAGI. Trimming left V 6 bases short and J 0 bases short, with 12 bases between. The CDR3: CASSVDRPSYEQYF. The CDR3 nucleotides read TGTGCCAGCAGCGTAGACAGGCCCTCCTACGAGCAGTACTTC.

J is TRBJ2-4 and V is TRBV7-2; 7 positions agree with TRBD1. J was trimmed by 5 bases and V by 2 bases; bases with no gene match: 6. The CDR3 is made up of 15 amino acids. Germline-derived CDR1 and CDR2 are SGHTA and FQGNSA. The CDR3: CASSLSTGQQNIQYF. In DNA form, the CDR3 reads TGTGCCAGCAGCTTATCGACAGGGCAGCAAAACATTCAGTACTTC.

This clonotype was detected only a few times. The chain couples TRBV9 to TRBJ2-7; D tentatively reads TRBD1 or TRBD2 (5 bases each). The CDR3 covers 15 residues. Germline V gene sequence: CDR1 SGDLS, CDR2 YYNGEE. Trimming left V 2 bases short and J 2 bases short, with 14 bases between. The CDR3 DNA reads as TGTGCCAGCAGCGTGGAGGCAGGGTATACCTACGAGCAGTACTTC. It codes for CASSVEAGYTYEQYF.